One and the same sample provided the 20 T cell receptor beta chains below, sequenced in a study of cytotoxic CD8 clonotypes in ibrutinib-treated CLL. Clones were sequenced by immunoSEQ multiplex PCR, and TCRdb holds only the in-frame ones, with some missing. Seen here are nearly 50,000 clones, about 50% observed once, and the top ten hold 25% to 30%. The sequencing used PBMCs, collected after 24 months of ibrutinib treatment. These receptors originate from a human donor with chronic lymphocytic leukemia.

This chain links TRBV5-1 with TRBJ2-1; D may match TRBD1 or TRBD2 (5 bases each). Germline CDR1 is SGHRS and CDR2 is YFSETQ. V dropped 7 bases and J dropped 6 bases, with 14 bases sitting between them. CDR3 length: 13 residues. The CDR3 bases are TGCGCCAGCTCCCTGGGGACCCGCAATGAGCAGTTCTTC. This codes for CASSLGTRNEQFF. Complete variable domain (other parts from reference TRBV5-1 and TRBJ2-1): KAGVTQTPRYLIKTRGQQVTLSCSPISGHRSVSWYQQTPGQGLQFLFEYFSETQRNKGNFPGRFSGRQFSNSRSEMNVSTLELGDSALYLCASSLGTRNEQFFGPGTRLTVL.

By share of the sample, this clone is medium-sized. V is TRBV7-9 and J is TRBJ1-2; D is unresolved. Deletions cut 4 bases from V and 4 bases from J, with 13 bases between. The germline V gene has CDR1 SEHNR and CDR2 FQNEAQ (reference sequence). The CDR3 runs 14 residues. The CDR3: CASSSLRRPYGYTF. The CDR3 nucleotides are TGTGCCAGCAGCTCATTAAGACGGCCCTATGGCTACACCTTC.

The chain recombines TRBV7-2 with TRBJ2-7; 8 bases align to TRBD2. Losses at the gene ends were 5 bases for V and 1 base for J; bases not matched to a gene: 4. The CDR3 contains 14 residues. Germline CDR1 SGHTA, CDR2 FQGNSA. CDR3 nucleotide sequence: TGTGCCAGCAGCCCACGGGGGGGATCCTACGAGCAGTACTTC. It codes for CASSPRGGSYEQYF.

The chain is built from TRBV25-1 and TRBJ1-2, with D tentatively TRBD1 (5 bases). V shed 7 bases and J shed 8 bases, with 14 bases lying between them. The V gene's germline CDR1 is MGHDK and CDR2 SYGVNS. The CDR3 contains 12 residues. The CDR3 DNA is TGTGCCAGCACCGGGGGGAAGGAGGGCTACACCTTC. This gives the protein CASTGGKEGYTF.

In this sample, this clone turned up a few times. At the DNA level, this CDR3 is encoded by other sequences in the same sample as well. The chain links TRBV6-5 to TRBJ2-7; TRBD2 matches 9 bases. The CDR3 sequence is 16 residues long. Trimming cost V 2 bases and J 1 base; bases outside gene matches: 6. Germline V gene data show CDR1 as MNHEY and CDR2 as SVGAGI. The CDR3 reads CASSYGGRGPSYEQYF. CDR3 coding DNA: TGTGCCAGCAGTTACGGCGGGAGGGGGCCTTCCTACGAGCAGTACTTC.

This clone was seen more than once but under ten times. The V gene is TRBV27, the J gene TRBJ2-2; unclear D gene. The CDR3 length is 12 residues. Germline loops: CDR1 MNHEY, CDR2 SMNVEV (reference sequence). V lost 7 bases to trimming and J lost 5 bases, with 8 bases between them. CDR3 in DNA: TGTGCCAGCACACCACGGACCGGGGAGCTGTTTTTT. This encodes CASTPRTGELFF.

This clone was detected a few times. The chain is built from TRBV9 and TRBJ2-2, with 7 bases aligning to TRBD1. V lost 0 bases and J lost 6; bases outside the gene matches: 5. CDR3 length equals 15 residues. Germline V lookup: CDR1 SGDLS, CDR2 YYNGEE. CDR3 loop: CASSVGVGGSGELFF. CDR3 nucleotide sequence: TGTGCCAGCAGCGTAGGTGTAGGGGGCTCCGGGGAGCTGTTTTTT.

The V and J genes are TRBV7-8 and TRBJ2-3; TRBD2 agrees at 9 bases. This CDR3 contains 14 residues. Germline CDR1 SGHVS, CDR2 FQNEAQ. Losses at the gene ends were 6 bases for V and 1 base for J; bases not matched to a gene: 2. CDR3 DNA sequence: TGTGCCAGCAGTATAGCGGGGGGCACAGATACGCAGTATTTT. This encodes CASSIAGGTDTQYF.

The DNA for the CDR3 is TGCAGCGCCCGACAGGGAAGCAGCGACGAGCAGTACTTC. Translating it yields CSARQGSSDEQYF. The chain combines TRBV29-1 with TRBJ2-7; 7 bases agree with TRBD1. Per the germline V gene, CDR1 is SQVTM and CDR2 is ANQGSEA. Trimming took 7 bases from V and 5 from J; bases not matched to a gene: 11. This CDR3 comprises 13 residues.

The chain has TRBV19 and TRBJ1-1; D is possibly TRBD1 (5 bases). Germline CDR1 reads LNHDA; CDR2 reads SQIVND (reference sequence). The V end lost 5 bases, the J end lost 1 base, and 23 bases lay between the germline ends. CDR3 size: 18 residues. In DNA, the CDR3 is TGTGCCAGTAGTCCCCCGGGACCGCACGAGAAGTCGAACACTGAAGCTTTCTTT. Protein: CASSPPGPHEKSNTEAFF. The variable domain in full, with the rest retrieved from reference TRBV19 and TRBJ1-1, is DGGITQSPKYLFRKEGQNVTLSCEQNLNHDAMYWYRQDPGQGLRLIYYSQIVNDFQKGDIAEGYSVSREKKESFPLTVTSAQKNPTAFYLCASSPPGPHEKSNTEAFFGQGTRLTVV.

This clone has a handful of counts. In DNA, the CDR3 is TGTGCCAGCAGCTTAGAGGCCGGCGGGGCAGATACGCAGTATTTT. Protein product: CASSLEAGGADTQYF. The gene calls are TRBV7-8 and TRBJ2-3; TRBD2 is a possible D gene (6 bases). Trimming took off 1 base at V and 4 bases at J, with 12 bases between the two ends. Germline loops: CDR1 SGHVS, CDR2 FQNEAQ. The CDR3 has 15 amino acids.

CDR3 protein: CASSRTGGTGNTIYF. Here the CDR3 DNA reads TGTGCCAGCAGCCGGACAGGGGGGACTGGAAACACCATATATTTT. The chain combines TRBV25-1 with TRBJ1-3; 10 nucleotides align to TRBD1. Per the germline V gene, CDR1 is MGHDK and CDR2 is SYGVNS. This CDR3 is 15 amino acids long. V shed 6 bases, J shed 2 bases, and the junction held 4 bases outside the gene matches.

The chain recombines TRBV2 with TRBJ2-3, with 9 bases matching TRBD2. With 6 bases clipped from V and 6 bases from J, the junction kept 10 bases outside the gene matches. The CDR3 loop spans 15 amino acids. Germline V lookup: CDR1 SNHLY, CDR2 FYNNEI. The CDR3 coding sequence is TGTGCCAGCAGATGGTCCGGGACTAGCATCGATACGCAGTATTTT. Protein product: CASRWSGTSIDTQYF.

Here the CDR3 reads CATSTQTDTEAFF. The DNA for the CDR3 is TGTGCCACCAGCACCCAGACTGACACTGAAGCTTTCTTT. The V and J genes are TRBV15 and TRBJ1-1; no definite D call. V lost 4 bases and J 3 bases, leaving 9 bases between the germline ends. Germline CDR1 and CDR2: LNHNV and YYDKDF (reference sequence). The CDR3 sequence is 13 residues long.

This chain joins TRBV6-6 and TRBJ2-7, with 7 bases identical to TRBD2. The CDR3 contains 14 residues. CDR1 MNHNY and CDR2 SVGAGI come from the germline V gene (reference sequence). J was trimmed by 3 bases and V by 2 bases; bases with no gene match: 4. In DNA form, the CDR3 reads TGTGCCAGCAGTTACCCTAGCGGAGACTACGAGCAGTACTTC. Its translation is CASSYPSGDYEQYF.

V and J are TRBV5-8 and TRBJ1-2; 8 nucleotides line up with TRBD1. The CDR3 spans 13 residues. Germline CDR1 is SGHTS and CDR2 is YDEGEE. Trimming at V came to 4 bases and at J to 4 bases, leaving 3 bases not matched to a gene. CDR3 nucleotide sequence: TGTGCCAGCAGCCGGACAGGGTTCTATGGCTACACCTTC. Translating it yields CASSRTGFYGYTF.

This chain joins TRBV19 and TRBJ2-1; D unresolved. CDR3 size: 15 residues. Germline V gives CDR1 LNHDA, CDR2 SQIVND (reference sequence). Deletions cut 6 bases from V and 9 bases from J, with 21 bases between. In DNA form, the CDR3 reads TGTGCCAGTAGCACTATCGGCGGAGTTGTGGGTGAGCAGTTCTTC. It is translated as CASSTIGGVVGEQFF.

The chain employs TRBV7-9 and TRBJ2-1, with 15 bases aligning to TRBD2. This CDR3 contains 18 residues. V trimming: 5 bases; J trimming: 3 bases; junction bases outside the gene matches: 8. The germline V gene encodes CDR1 SEHNR and CDR2 FQNEAQ (reference sequence). The DNA of the CDR3 is TGTGCCAGCAGCCTGCGGACTAGCGGGGGGGCTGTCTACAATGAGCAGTTCTTC. Encoded protein: CASSLRTSGGAVYNEQFF.

This clone was picked up a small number of times. This sequence joins TRBV29-1 and TRBJ2-7, with D hard to call. The CDR3 extends over 12 amino acids. The V end was cut by 0 bases, the J end by 3 bases, with 6 bases between. The germline V gene has CDR1 SQVTM and CDR2 ANQGSEA. CDR3 sequence (DNA): TGCAGCGTTGAAGAGGCGGACTACGAGCAGTACTTC. Translation: CSVEEADYEQYF.

In the case of this clone: Lacking the conserved final phenylalanine or tryptophan, this CDR3 likely reflects a read error. The DNA is left out, because the CDR3 cannot be placed on it with certainty; the CDR3 is given as TCRdb lists it. The CDR3 sequence: CASSYGQVQRG. This chain uses TRBV6-5 with TRBJ1-4; the table's D call TRBD1 went unverified against the DNA. Germline CDR1 is MNHEY and CDR2 is SVGAGI. Both ends counted, the CDR3 spans 11 residues.